The clone carrying this TCR beta chain occurred many times. Its antigen is undetermined. This sample stems from a study of quantifying T cell responses using KT2 cells. About the study: TCR alpha and beta constant-region primers primed reverse transcription of RNA. Under optimum conditions, T4 ligation efficiency was estimated at more than 8%. Study-level results: KT2 sequence counts showed saturation when very many KT2 cells were spiked in.

Each cDNA got a UMI-containing oligo ligated at its 3' end. First-round PCR used roughly 4 cycles and beta primers RC1.1 and RC1.2 covering TRBC1 and TRBC2. Via MiXCR, TCRdb re-called the UMI-ligation and nested PCR reads, giving one row per CDR3 protein. This sample has approximately 57,000 distinct CDR3 sequences, with roughly an eighth found just once. KT2, a clone with a known TCR, was spiked into unfractionated PBMC. KT2 cells were mixed with fixed PBMC numbers at varying ratios. CDR3 length: 14 residues. The germline V and J ends were trimmed by 8 bases and 3 bases, with 16 bases remaining between them. Looked up from germline, CDR1 is SGHRS and CDR2 is YFSETQ.

This sequence joins TRBV5-1 and TRBJ2-3; a weak D match, TRBD1 (6 bases). The sequencing input was PBMCs spiked with cells of the T cell clone KT2. The sequence was obtained from a human donor. In nucleotides, the CDR3 is TGCGCCAGTTCAGGGTTACAGGGAACAGATACGCAGTATTTT. Its protein is CASSGLQGTDTQYF.